This T cell receptor (beta chain) appears in the sequencing data of a study of cytomegalovirus exposure and HLA in healthy donors. Study results and caveats: Trimming of TCR beta V- and J-genes showed a link, identified in a later analysis, to a missense DCLRE1C variant. Later, an analysis found that common viral pathogens appeared to be linked with several of the most significant clusters.

PCR involved 60 Vbeta and 13 Jbeta primers. Produced via immunoSEQ multiplex PCR; TCRdb's table is partial and in-frame only. Among 200,000 to 250,000 clones listed, approximately 81% were seen once. The length of the CDR3 is 13 residues. V lost 3 bases and J lost 8, with 16 bases in between. Germline CDR1 reads SQVTM; CDR2 reads ANQGSEA. A few counts support this clone. Its cognate antigen is unknown. The rearrangement uses TRBV29-1 and TRBJ1-2, with a weak D call TRBD1 (6 bases). Material for sequencing was PBMCs. The receptor was derived from a human donor in good health. This chain's CDR3 is CSVEWGPPVGYTF. In DNA, the CDR3 is TGCAGCGTTGAGTGGGGGCCCCCGGTGGGCTACACCTTC.